This T cell receptor (beta chain) was sequenced during a study of blood T cells in healthy people across ages. The CDR3 is 15 amino acids. Trimming stripped 4 bases from V and 2 bases from J, with 12 bases between. Primed by a sample-barcoded 5' primer and a J-beta primer mix, a second PCR proceeded for 7 to 11 cycles. TCRdb called the 5' RACE reads again in MiXCR, with one record for every CDR3 protein. This table holds roughly 830,000 distinct CDR3 sequences, 62% found once. The sample was blood. The chain links TRBV12-3 or TRBV12-4 to TRBJ2-1, with D tentatively TRBD1 (6 bases). The sequence derives from a man younger than 45 in good health. The CDR3 reads CASSSTGTTYNEQFF. The CDR3 DNA is TGTGCCAGCAGTTCAACCGGGACAACCTACAATGAGCAGTTCTTC.